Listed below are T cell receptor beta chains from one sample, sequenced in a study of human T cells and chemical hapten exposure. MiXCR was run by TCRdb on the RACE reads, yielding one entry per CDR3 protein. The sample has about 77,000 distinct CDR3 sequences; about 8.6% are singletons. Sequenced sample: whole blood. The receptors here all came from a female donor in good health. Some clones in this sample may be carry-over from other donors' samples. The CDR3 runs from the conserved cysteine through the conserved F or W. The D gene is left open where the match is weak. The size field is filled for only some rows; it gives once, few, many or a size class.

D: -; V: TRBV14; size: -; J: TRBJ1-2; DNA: TGTGCCAGCAGCCAAGATAGGAGCTATGGCTACACCTTC; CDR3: CASSQDRSYGYTF
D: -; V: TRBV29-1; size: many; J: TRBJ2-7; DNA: TGCAGCGTTGCCGGGGCCGACGAGCAGTACTTC; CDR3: CSVAGADEQYF
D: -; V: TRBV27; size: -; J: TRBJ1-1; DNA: TGTGCCAGCAGTTCCAGCGGCCTAAACACTGAAGCTTTCTTT; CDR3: CASSSSGLNTEAFF
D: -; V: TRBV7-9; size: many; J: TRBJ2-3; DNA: TGTGCCTACAACTCCGAGATTAGCACAGATACGCAGTATTTT; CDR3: CAYNSEISTDTQYF
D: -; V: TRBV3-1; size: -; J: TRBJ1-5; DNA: TGTGCCAGCATCCGACAGGCTACTAATCAGCCCCAGCATTTT; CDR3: CASIRQATNQPQHF
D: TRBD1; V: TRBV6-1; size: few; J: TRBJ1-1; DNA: TGTGCCAGCAGTTCCCCGGACAGGGGGCTGGTCACTGAAGCTTTCTTT; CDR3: CASSSPDRGLVTEAFF
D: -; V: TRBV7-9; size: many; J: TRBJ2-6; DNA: TGTGCCAGCAGCTTACCATCAGGGGTCTCTGGGGCCAACGTCCTGACTTTC; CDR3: CASSLPSGVSGANVLTF
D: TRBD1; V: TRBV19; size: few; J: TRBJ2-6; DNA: TGTGCCACCTCAAAACAGGGGGAATACTCTGGGGCCAACGTCCTGACTTTC; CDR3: CATSKQGEYSGANVLTF
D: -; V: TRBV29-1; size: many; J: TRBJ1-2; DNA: TGCAGCGTTGAGGTTTACAGGGACCGCGGCTACACCTTC; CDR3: CSVEVYRDRGYTF
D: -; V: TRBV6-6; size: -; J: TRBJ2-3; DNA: TGTGCCAGCAGTACTAGAATGACGCAGTATTTT; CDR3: CASSTRMTQYF
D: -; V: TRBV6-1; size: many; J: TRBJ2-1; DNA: TGTGCCAGCAGCCAACGGGCCCTACCTTCCTACAATGAGCAGTTCTTC; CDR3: CASSQRALPSYNEQFF
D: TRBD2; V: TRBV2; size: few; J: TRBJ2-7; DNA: TGTGCCAGCAGTGATGCCTCGACTAGCGGGGGGATTTTCCTCCCCGAGCAGTACTTC; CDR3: CASSDASTSGGIFLPEQYF
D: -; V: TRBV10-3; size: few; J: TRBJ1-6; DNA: TGTGCCATCAGTGAAACGGGACTCAGCTCCTATAATTCACCCCTCCACTTT; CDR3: CAISETGLSSYNSPLHF
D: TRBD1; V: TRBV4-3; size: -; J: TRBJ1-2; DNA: TGCGCCAGCAGCCAAGATAACAGGGGGTTATCTAACTATGGCTACACCTTC; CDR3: CASSQDNRGLSNYGYTF
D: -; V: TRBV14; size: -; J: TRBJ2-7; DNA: TGTGCCAGCAGCCAAATTGGGACATACTACGAGCAGTACTTC; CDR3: CASSQIGTYYEQYF
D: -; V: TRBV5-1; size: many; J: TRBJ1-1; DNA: TGCGCCAGCAGCCCGGTCGGGGTAACGAACACTGAAGCTTTCTTT; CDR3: CASSPVGVTNTEAFF
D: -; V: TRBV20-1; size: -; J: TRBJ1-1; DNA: TGCAGTGCTGGGAGGTCGCGGGGGAGCACCATGAACACTGAAGCTTTCTTT; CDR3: CSAGRSRGSTMNTEAFF